The 29 T cell receptor beta chains presented below share a single source sample, sequenced in a study of CXCR3-negative and CXCR3-positive naive CD8 T cells. UMI-tagged TRB cDNA libraries were built via 5' RACE. From the 5' RACE reads, TCRdb lists one entry per CDR3 protein and no DNA. This sample's table reports over 100,000 distinct CDR3 sequences. The sample was naive CXCR3- CD8+ T cells from blood. The subset was: CD45RO-CCR7+CD27+CD95- naive CD8+ T cells lacking CXCR3 (TNR3-). The receptors originated from a human donor in good health. Some clones in this sample may be carry-over from other donors' samples.

The V call is TRBV5-1, the J call TRBJ2-7; as DNA is missing, the TRBD1 call by TCRdb cannot be tested. Germline loops: CDR1 SGHRS, CDR2 YFSETQ. The CDR3 consists of 14 residues. CDR3 region: CASSPYGTTYEQYF.

The CDR3: CASTPSWRGGNSNQPQHF. The chain carries TRBV19 and TRBJ1-5; with no DNA, the TCRdb D assignment of TRBD1 cannot be verified. Germline CDR1 reads LNHDA; CDR2 reads SQIVND (reference sequence). The CDR3 consists of 18 residues. Full variable domain (rest looked up from reference TRBV19 and TRBJ1-5): DGGITQSPKYLFRKEGQNVTLSCEQNLNHDAMYWYRQDPGQGLRLIYYSQIVNDFQKGDIAEGYSVSREKKESFPLTVTSAQKNPTAFYLCASTPSWRGGNSNQPQHFGDGTRLSIL.

J is TRBJ2-4 and V is TRBV7-2; without DNA, the TCRdb call of TRBD1 cannot be checked. From germline, CDR1 is SGHTA and CDR2 FQGNSA. This CDR3 spans 17 amino acids. CDR3 sequence reads: CASSSNAPLVVKNIQYF.

The chain has TRBV6-5 and TRBJ2-1; TCRdb names TRBD2, which stays unverified in the absence of DNA. CDR1 and CDR2 from the germline V gene are MNHEY and SVGAGI. This CDR3 contains 16 residues. CDR3 sequence reads: CASSYEGTSGRNEQFF.

The chain uses TRBV7-6 and TRBJ1-1. The CDR3 loop spans 15 amino acids. The germline V gene encodes CDR1 SGHVS and CDR2 FNYEAQ. The CDR3 protein is CASRLFDTANTEAFF.

The rearrangement uses TRBV7-9 and TRBJ1-1; TCRdb indicates TRBD1, and absent DNA this call remains unverified. The germline V gene has CDR1 SEHNR and CDR2 FQNEAQ (reference sequence). The CDR3 has 15 residues. CDR3 sequence: CASSSLGTGNTEAFF.

This chain connects TRBV29-1 to TRBJ2-5; TCRdb selects TRBD2, and the lack of DNA leaves this call unchecked. The V gene's germline CDR1 is SQVTM and CDR2 ANQGSEA. CDR3 size: 15 residues. The CDR3 loop reads CSVDVREDLQETQYF.

This rearrangement joins TRBV25-1 to TRBJ2-7; the D gene TCRdb calls, TRBD1, cannot be checked with no DNA. Germline loops: CDR1 MGHDK, CDR2 SYGVNS. This CDR3 is 14 amino acids long. CDR3 loop: CASSRAGRSYEQYF.

V usage is TRBV23-1 and J usage is TRBJ1-4; no DNA is available, so the TRBD1 call from TCRdb remains unchecked. TRBV23-1 is an ORF for which the function is uncertain. There are 15 residues in the CDR3. CDR3 in amino acids: CASSQSTGGSEKLFF.

The rearrangement links TRBV7-3 to TRBJ1-2; no DNA is available, so the TRBD1 call from TCRdb remains unchecked. Germline values: CDR1 SGHTA, CDR2 FQGTGA. The CDR3 is 14 residues long. The CDR3 here is CASSPSGGNDGYTF.

The rearrangement links TRBV7-2 to TRBJ1-6; with no DNA, the TCRdb D assignment of TRBD1 cannot be verified. This CDR3 spans 16 amino acids. Germline assignment: CDR1 SGHTA and CDR2 FQGNSA. CDR3 region: CASSSDPGTDFSPLHF. Looking up the rest from reference TRBV7-2 and TRBJ1-6 gives the full variable domain: GAGVSQSPSNKVTEKGKDVELRCDPISGHTALYWYRQSLGQGLEFLIYFQGNSAPDKSGLPSDRFSAERTGGSVSTLTIQRTQQEDSAVYLCASSSDPGTDFSPLHFGNGTRLTVT.

The chain recombines TRBV7-9 with TRBJ2-7; TCRdb picks TRBD1, but there is no DNA to check that call. Germline-derived CDR1 and CDR2 are SEHNR and FQNEAQ (reference sequence). The CDR3 runs 14 residues. The CDR3 sequence is CASSPGHGTYEQYF.

This rearrangement joins TRBV28 to TRBJ1-4; TCRdb's assignment of TRBD1 cannot be checked, as there is no DNA. The germline gives CDR1 MDHEN, CDR2 SYDVKM. The CDR3 covers 15 residues. The CDR3 is CASSLGGQGLEKLFF.

The chain employs TRBV29-1 and TRBJ2-1; TCRdb designates TRBD2, a call that cannot be tested without DNA. From germline, CDR1 is SQVTM and CDR2 ANQGSEA. CDR3 length equals 14 residues. The CDR3 loop reads CSVVGLAGDVEQFF.

The chain recombines TRBV28 with TRBJ2-7; TCRdb returns TRBD1, unconfirmable since there is no DNA. In germline, CDR1 is MDHEN, CDR2 SYDVKM. The CDR3 totals 14 residues. CDR3 in amino acids: CASREPGPSYEQYF. Complete variable domain (other parts from reference TRBV28 and TRBJ2-7): DVKVTQSSRYLVKRTGEKVFLECVQDMDHENMFWYRQDPGLGLRLIYFSYDVKMKEKGDIPEGYSVSREKKERFSLILESASTNQTSMYLCASREPGPSYEQYFGPGTRLTVT.

The chain joins TRBV30 to TRBJ2-1. CDR3 length: 15 residues. The germline gives CDR1 GTSNPN, CDR2 SVGIG (reference sequence). The CDR3 loop is CAWSGRYDIHNEQFF.

The CDR3 protein is CSVEDPGFHEQYF. The chain has TRBV29-1 and TRBJ2-7. CDR1 and CDR2 from the germline V gene are SQVTM and ANQGSEA. The CDR3 is 13 residues long.

The V and J genes are TRBV29-1 and TRBJ2-2. There are 13 residues in the CDR3. Germline lookup yields CDR1 SQVTM and CDR2 ANQGSEA. CDR3 sequence reads: CSVVNINTGELFF.

The chain links TRBV2 to TRBJ2-5; TCRdb lists TRBD2, though no DNA is available to test this call. The CDR3 sequence is 15 residues long. CDR1 is SNHLY, CDR2 FYNNEI, per germline. CDR3: CASSERTSLQETQYF.

This rearrangement joins TRBV7-9 to TRBJ2-2. The CDR3 is made up of 14 amino acids. Germline V gene sequence: CDR1 SEHNR, CDR2 FQNEAQ (reference sequence). CDR3 amino acids: CASSLAGVTGELFF. Full variable domain (missing parts from reference TRBV7-9 and TRBJ2-2): DTGVSQNPRHKITKRGQNVTFRCDPISEHNRLYWYRQTLGQGPEFLTYFQNEAQLEKSRLLSDRFSAERPKGSFSTLEIQRTEQGDSAMYLCASSLAGVTGELFFGEGSRLTVL.

V gene TRBV7-8 combines with J gene TRBJ1-1; TCRdb outputs TRBD1, but without DNA this stays unchecked. The V gene's germline CDR1 is SGHVS and CDR2 FQNEAQ. CDR3 length: 13 residues. Here the CDR3 reads CASSITGTGEAFF.

The chain joins TRBV25-1 to TRBJ2-7; TCRdb gives TRBD2 as the D gene, but with no DNA this cannot be confirmed. There are 13 residues in the CDR3. The germline CDR1 and CDR2 sequences are MGHDK and SYGVNS. This CDR3 is CASSHGMGYEQYF.

The rearrangement uses TRBV7-8 and TRBJ2-2; as DNA is missing, the TRBD1 call by TCRdb cannot be tested. The CDR3 has 17 amino acids. Germline V gene data show CDR1 as SGHVS and CDR2 as FQNEAQ. The CDR3 sequence: CASSWPPTGPNTGELFF.

This chain uses TRBV20-1 with TRBJ2-7; TCRdb names TRBD1, which stays unverified in the absence of DNA. CDR1 is DFQATT, CDR2 SNEGSKA, per germline (reference sequence). This CDR3 is 15 amino acids long. The CDR3 sequence: CSARDPGQGRYEQYF.

J is TRBJ2-7 and V is TRBV29-1; without DNA, the TCRdb call of TRBD2 cannot be checked. The CDR3 extends over 12 amino acids. CDR1 SQVTM and CDR2 ANQGSEA come from the germline V gene. The CDR3 is CSGRGGPDEQYF.

The chain employs TRBV4-1 and TRBJ1-6; TCRdb's assignment of TRBD1 cannot be checked, as there is no DNA. The CDR3 consists of 14 residues. Germline V gene sequence: CDR1 MGHRA, CDR2 YSYEKL. The chain's CDR3 is CASRQWDQASPLHF.

The chain is built from TRBV27 and TRBJ2-3; TCRdb names TRBD1, which stays unverified in the absence of DNA. Germline CDR1 reads MNHEY; CDR2 reads SMNVEV (reference sequence). The CDR3 consists of 13 residues. CDR3: CASSFNRVDTQYF.

The rearrangement joins TRBV7-9 to TRBJ1-3; TCRdb's D call of TRBD1 is untestable without DNA. Germline V lookup: CDR1 SEHNR, CDR2 FQNEAQ (reference sequence). The CDR3 is made up of 17 amino acids. CDR3 sequence: CASSKGAGDYSGNTIYF. Supplemented by reference TRBV7-9 and TRBJ1-3, the full variable domain reads DTGVSQNPRHKITKRGQNVTFRCDPISEHNRLYWYRQTLGQGPEFLTYFQNEAQLEKSRLLSDRFSAERPKGSFSTLEIQRTEQGDSAMYLCASSKGAGDYSGNTIYFGEGSWLTVV.

The V call is TRBV7-2, the J call TRBJ2-5; no DNA is available, so the TRBD2 call from TCRdb remains unchecked. CDR3 length: 15 residues. Germline values: CDR1 SGHTA, CDR2 FQGNSA. The CDR3 region is CASSPTTSGRKTQYF.